This T cell receptor (beta chain) came from a study of cytomegalovirus exposure and HLA in healthy donors. Study-wide points: There were some 150 TCR beta chains listed as cytomegalovirus-associated. Later analysis associated a missense DCLRE1C variant with TCR beta V- and J-gene trimming. Association of about 17,000 TCR beta sequences with HLA alleles was found at 0.05 false discovery rate in a later analysis.

PCR was performed using 60 Vbeta and 13 Jbeta primers. As processed by the authors: A later analysis counted 65 million to 95 million unique TCR beta chains, about 10 million shared. Data came from immunoSEQ multiplex PCR; TCRdb stores just in-frame clones and leaves some out. For V, J and clone size, that table is used; D and trimming come from the DNA. This sample has around 120,000 clones, with around two thirds found just once. This clone was seen more than once but under ten times. Its antigen remains unknown. This CDR3 comprises 14 residues. The germline V gene has CDR1 SGHNT and CDR2 YYREEE (reference sequence). Trimming took 3 bases from V and 7 from J, leaving 11 bases between them.

The sample was PBMCs. The receptor was isolated from a human donor in good health. This chain uses TRBV5-4 with TRBJ1-6, with a possible D match to TRBD1 (5 bases). The CDR3 sequence: CASSSPTENSPLHF. CDR3 bases: TGTGCCAGCAGCTCGCCGACAGAGAATTCACCCCTCCACTTT.